This T cell receptor beta chain emerged from a study of shared clonotypes between healthy human individuals. Donors were healthy HIV-negative adults without recently reported acute infections or vaccinations. Sequencing used immunoSEQ multiplex PCR; TCRdb keeps in-frame clones, though not all of them. The data contain around 500,000 clones, 79% of them seen just once; the ten biggest clones take up approximately 12%. The germline CDR1 and CDR2 sequences are SGHRS and YFSETQ. Trimming shortened V by 0 bases and J by 1 base, and 10 bases separated the two germline ends. This CDR3 is built from 15 residues.

The receptor comes from a woman in her thirties or forties in good health. Some clones in this sample may be carry-over from other donors' samples. Sequencing input: PBMCs. The chain carries TRBV5-1 and TRBJ1-1; tentatively, D is TRBD1 (5 bases). The DNA of the CDR3 is TGCGCCAGCAGCTTGGAGGCCAGGGCGAACACTGAAGCTTTCTTT. It codes for CASSLEARANTEAFF.